This T cell receptor (beta chain) appears in the sequencing data of a study of T cell clones after liver transplantation. Study-level points and caveats: Post-transplant, graft-donor-reactive CD4 TCRbeta sequences in blood dropped significantly in 5 of 8 subjects. These preliminary findings come from unstandardized post-transplant sampling times. In two subjects, few donor cells limited the measurable donor-reactive repertoire. Graft donor-reactive T cells possibly entered the graft instead of undergoing deletion.

This CDR3 has 12 residues. Germline V lookup: CDR1 GTSNPN, CDR2 SVGIG (reference sequence). V was clipped by 4 bases and J by 4 bases, with 8 bases between them. On this clone itself: No antigen is known for it.

This table comes from immunoSEQ multiplex PCR, and its TCRdb copy is limited to in-frame clones, with some not included. The repertoire has 55,000 to 80,000 clones, about 92% of them found once; the top ten carry under 3.5%. The chain links TRBV30 to TRBJ2-4, with D uncertain. The sequence was collected from a human donor who received a liver transplant. The specimen was CD4+ T cells from blood, collected before liver transplant. In nucleotides, the CDR3 is TGTGCCTGGACCGGTGGGAAAAACATTCAGTACTTC. This sequence encodes CAWTGGKNIQYF.